This TCR beta chain was captured by sequencing in a study of cytomegalovirus exposure and HLA in healthy donors. Primers: 60 Vbeta forward and 13 Jbeta reverse. Measured with immunoSEQ multiplex PCR; TCRdb has only the in-frame clones, and not every one. Among approximately 140,000 clones listed, approximately 60% were seen once. Per germline, CDR1 SGHTA and CDR2 FQGTGA. The CDR3 runs 16 residues. After removal of 5 bases from V and 5 bases from J, the junction contained 12 bases not matched to a gene. V gene TRBV7-3 combines with J gene TRBJ2-5; 9 bases are a match to TRBD2. The sequencing sample was made of PBMCs. This TCR derives from a woman aged 55-69 years in good health and CMV-seropositive. In DNA form, the CDR3 reads TGTGCCAGCAGCCCCACAAGGGCGGGGGGGCTTGAGACCCAGTACTTC. It specifies CASSPTRAGGLETQYF.